This entry concerns a single TCR beta chain. Its cognate antigen is unknown. These data originate in a study of T cell responses to AZD1222 COVID-19 vaccine. Findings and limits, study-wide: Unmutated variant regions are reportedly targeted by nearly half of spike-specific TCRs. Baseline seropositivity characterized only six AZD1222 recipients. Across spike, vaccine-associated CD4 TCRs were found, dominant at 160-218 and 743-854.

Profiled with immunoSEQ multiplex PCR; TCRdb holds only in-frame clones, not every one. The table lists around 140,000 clones, approximately 93% of them singletons. The CDR3 has 13 residues. Germline lookup yields CDR1 MNHEY and CDR2 SVGAGI. Trimming shortened V by 6 bases and J by 5 bases, and 13 bases separated the two germline ends. The chain has TRBV6-5 and TRBJ1-1, with D possibly being TRBD1 (6 bases). This TCR derives from an adult in good health. The sequencing here drew on peripheral blood, taken on day 0 of AZD1222 vaccination. CDR3 in amino acids: CASRQGRETEAFF. The CDR3 nucleotides are TGTGCCAGCAGGCAGGGGAGGGAAACTGAAGCTTTCTTT.